This is a list of T cell receptor beta chains from one sample in a study of vaccination effects on CD4 cells after COVID-19. Libraries were prepared by immunoSEQ multiplex PCR; TCRdb keeps only in-frame clonotypes and omits some of them. The sample shows around 19,000 clones, roughly 74% of them seen only once. These receptors' targets are unknown. The sample consisted of CD4+ T cells from PBMCs cultured with a peptide pool, taken before COVID-19 vaccination. The receptors shown here come from a human donor who had a prior SARS-CoV-2 infection. Both conserved end residues are part of each CDR3. Each record gives: D gene, V gene, J gene, CDR3 protein. The D gene is left open where the match is weak.

d_gene: -; v_gene: TRBV6-5; j_gene: TRBJ2-3; CDR3aa: CASSYSGWSDTQYF
d_gene: -; v_gene: TRBV19; j_gene: TRBJ2-1; CDR3aa: CASSIGGGRYNEQFF
d_gene: TRBD1; v_gene: TRBV18; j_gene: TRBJ2-7; CDR3aa: CASSQSTGNLNEQYF
d_gene: -; v_gene: TRBV11-3; j_gene: TRBJ2-1; CDR3aa: CASSFSEFGVSYNEQFF
d_gene: -; v_gene: TRBV2; j_gene: TRBJ2-5; CDR3aa: CASSESRQMRKTQYF
d_gene: -; v_gene: TRBV7-3; j_gene: TRBJ2-1; CDR3aa: CASSLTFAGEQFF
d_gene: TRBD2; v_gene: TRBV4-3; j_gene: TRBJ2-7; CDR3aa: CASSQVALAGDAYEQYF
d_gene: TRBD2; v_gene: TRBV5-1; j_gene: TRBJ2-7; CDR3aa: CASRPTSGSSYEQYF
d_gene: TRBD1; v_gene: TRBV19; j_gene: TRBJ1-1; CDR3aa: CASSRTGGLMNTEAFF
d_gene: -; v_gene: TRBV7-2; j_gene: TRBJ1-2; CDR3aa: CASKTGGGTSYTF
d_gene: -; v_gene: TRBV3-1/TRBV3-2; j_gene: TRBJ2-5; CDR3aa: CASSLLERRETQYF
d_gene: -; v_gene: TRBV15; j_gene: TRBJ2-1; CDR3aa: CATSNQLGETNEQFF
d_gene: -; v_gene: TRBV4-3; j_gene: TRBJ2-6; CDR3aa: CASSQEWDGSGANVLTF
d_gene: -; v_gene: TRBV7-9; j_gene: TRBJ1-1; CDR3aa: CASSHRRGVLWNTEAFF
d_gene: -; v_gene: TRBV19; j_gene: TRBJ2-1; CDR3aa: CASSVGIEQFF
d_gene: -; v_gene: TRBV6-2/TRBV6-3; j_gene: TRBJ2-3; CDR3aa: CASSYLGGDTQYF
d_gene: TRBD1; v_gene: TRBV6-5; j_gene: TRBJ2-7; CDR3aa: CASSPQGAASYEQYF
d_gene: TRBD2; v_gene: TRBV11-2; j_gene: TRBJ2-1; CDR3aa: CASRKRTSPYYYNEQFF
d_gene: -; v_gene: TRBV3-1/TRBV3-2; j_gene: TRBJ2-7; CDR3aa: CASSQLSEQYF
d_gene: TRBD2; v_gene: TRBV5-4; j_gene: TRBJ2-3; CDR3aa: CASSLSGVSGRVEYF
d_gene: -; v_gene: TRBV3-1/TRBV3-2; j_gene: TRBJ2-2; CDR3aa: CASKSTLNTGELFF
d_gene: -; v_gene: TRBV30; j_gene: TRBJ2-2; CDR3aa: CAWSVVLAGELFF
d_gene: -; v_gene: TRBV11-2; j_gene: TRBJ2-3; CDR3aa: CASSMRRGGRDTQYF
d_gene: TRBD1; v_gene: TRBV5-4; j_gene: TRBJ1-2; CDR3aa: CASSLVGTGINYGYTF
d_gene: -; v_gene: TRBV7-9; j_gene: TRBJ2-5; CDR3aa: CASSLTHGETQYF
d_gene: -; v_gene: TRBV19; j_gene: TRBJ1-1; CDR3aa: CASRTPSPGEGTEAFF
d_gene: -; v_gene: TRBV19; j_gene: TRBJ1-5; CDR3aa: CASSIRTPWGAMGNQPQHF
d_gene: -; v_gene: TRBV7-6; j_gene: TRBJ1-4; CDR3aa: CASSSFFGWATNEKLFF
d_gene: TRBD2; v_gene: TRBV6-6; j_gene: TRBJ2-1; CDR3aa: CASSWTSGGIYEQFF
d_gene: TRBD1; v_gene: TRBV20-1; j_gene: TRBJ1-1; CDR3aa: CSASKRGHWTEAFF
d_gene: -; v_gene: TRBV7-3; j_gene: TRBJ2-2; CDR3aa: CASSSANTGELFF
d_gene: -; v_gene: TRBV7-2; j_gene: TRBJ2-3; CDR3aa: CASRPPGLEADTQYF
d_gene: TRBD1; v_gene: TRBV30; j_gene: TRBJ2-1; CDR3aa: CAWQRDRYNEQFF
d_gene: TRBD1; v_gene: TRBV2; j_gene: TRBJ1-2; CDR3aa: CASSKQGVGNYGYTF
d_gene: -; v_gene: TRBV5-1; j_gene: TRBJ2-5; CDR3aa: CASSLVADQETQYF
d_gene: TRBD1; v_gene: TRBV4-2; j_gene: TRBJ1-1; CDR3aa: CASSQGQGQLTEAFF
d_gene: TRBD2; v_gene: TRBV6-4; j_gene: TRBJ2-3; CDR3aa: CASSSGLAGSDTQYF
d_gene: -; v_gene: TRBV29-1; j_gene: TRBJ2-1; CDR3aa: CSVRLQSSSYNEQFF
d_gene: -; v_gene: TRBV9; j_gene: TRBJ2-5; CDR3aa: CASSPGDAKETQYF
d_gene: -; v_gene: TRBV28; j_gene: TRBJ1-5; CDR3aa: CASIPSQGVNQPQHF
d_gene: -; v_gene: TRBV30; j_gene: TRBJ2-7; CDR3aa: CAWSVRVPYEQYF
d_gene: TRBD2; v_gene: TRBV14; j_gene: TRBJ2-1; CDR3aa: CASSQEGTRSRLQFF
d_gene: -; v_gene: TRBV7-8; j_gene: TRBJ2-5; CDR3aa: CASSPPLRRETQYF
d_gene: -; v_gene: TRBV5-1; j_gene: TRBJ2-3; CDR3aa: CASSLAGPRINTQYF
d_gene: TRBD1; v_gene: TRBV19; j_gene: TRBJ1-5; CDR3aa: CASSPGQGNQPQHF
d_gene: -; v_gene: TRBV19; j_gene: TRBJ2-5; CDR3aa: CASSSFGTLDQETQYF
d_gene: -; v_gene: TRBV18; j_gene: TRBJ2-4; CDR3aa: CASSRGFDVLSIQYF
d_gene: -; v_gene: TRBV7-9; j_gene: TRBJ2-1; CDR3aa: CASSLGLSPGQTPAEFF
d_gene: TRBD2; v_gene: TRBV5-1; j_gene: TRBJ2-4; CDR3aa: CASTLGGESNIQYF
d_gene: TRBD1; v_gene: TRBV5-1; j_gene: TRBJ1-2; CDR3aa: CASSPTGLGYGYTF
d_gene: TRBD2; v_gene: TRBV7-9; j_gene: TRBJ2-1; CDR3aa: CASSRNRGTSGSSYNEQFF